This T cell receptor (beta chain) was captured in a study of blood T cells in healthy people across ages. This CDR3 comprises 14 residues. Germline values: CDR1 MNHEY, CDR2 SMNVEV (reference sequence). With 2 bases removed from V and 7 bases from J, the gap between germline ends came to 12 bases. General study results and limits: Naive T cell percentage and TCR beta diversity correlated strongly.

Through a sample-barcoded 5' primer and a J-beta primer mix, a second PCR was run for about 6 to 12 cycles. Researchers report that a template-switch adaptor with 12 random nucleotides tagged each cDNA molecule. TCRdb reprocessed the 5' RACE reads via MiXCR and lists one record per CDR3 protein. This sample yields some 940,000 distinct CDR3 sequences, of which 29% are seen a single time; 9.5% to 13% belongs to the top ten. In the case of this clonotype: Its cognate antigen is unknown.

Sample donors were healthy Caucasian individuals that came from Russia, aged 6 to 90. A further study also used this sample, focusing on T cells of mothers and their children. From that report: Overlap in related mother-child pairs always slightly exceeded unrelated pairs, never significantly.

The chain links TRBV27 to TRBJ1-5, with D perhaps TRBD1 (5 bases). The sequenced sample consisted of blood. The TCR sequence derives from a woman between 40 and 50 years old in good health. CDR3 bases: TGTGCCAGCAGTTTAATAGGGGAGTTGCAGCCCCAGCATTTT. It yields the protein CASSLIGELQPQHF.